This T cell receptor (beta chain) was profiled in a study of a mutant IDH1 vaccine in newly diagnosed glioma. Study summary: Patients previously underwent radiotherapy, temozolomide, or both, and most underwent both.

A note on this clone: The antigen remains undetermined.

Repertoires were generated with immunoSEQ multiplex PCR, while TCRdb's copy carries only in-frame clones and drops some. This repertoire shows approximately 44,000 clones, 80% to 95% found once; its top ten account for 3.9%. The time point was: week 23, last vaccination. One vaccine dose held 300 ug of mutant IDH1 20-mer peptide and came with topical imiquimod. V was cut by 6 bases and J by 0 bases, with 9 bases left in between. CDR1 is MNHEY and CDR2 is SVGAGI in the germline V gene. The CDR3 is made up of 14 amino acids. The clonotype was recovered from a middle-aged man with glioma. The sample was PBMCs, taken from a glioma patient whose treatment included an IDH1 peptide vaccine. This chain joins TRBV6-5 and TRBJ2-1; D not certain. The CDR3 nucleotides read TGTGCCAGCAGGGAACTGAGCTCCTACAATGAGCAGTTCTTC. It yields the protein CASRELSSYNEQFF.